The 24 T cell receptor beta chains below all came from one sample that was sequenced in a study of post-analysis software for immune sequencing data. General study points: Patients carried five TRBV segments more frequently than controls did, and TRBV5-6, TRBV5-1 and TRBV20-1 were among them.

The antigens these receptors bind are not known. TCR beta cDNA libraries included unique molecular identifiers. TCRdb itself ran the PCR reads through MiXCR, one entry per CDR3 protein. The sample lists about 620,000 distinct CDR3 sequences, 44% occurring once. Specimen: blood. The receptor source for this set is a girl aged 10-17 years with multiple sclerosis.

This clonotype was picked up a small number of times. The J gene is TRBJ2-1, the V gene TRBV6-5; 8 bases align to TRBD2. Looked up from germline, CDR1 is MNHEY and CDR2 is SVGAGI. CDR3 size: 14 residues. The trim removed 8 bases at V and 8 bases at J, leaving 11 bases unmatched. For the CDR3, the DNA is TGTGCCAGCTCCCCAGCGGGGGAAGCGGATGAGCAGTTCTTC. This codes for CASSPAGEADEQFF.

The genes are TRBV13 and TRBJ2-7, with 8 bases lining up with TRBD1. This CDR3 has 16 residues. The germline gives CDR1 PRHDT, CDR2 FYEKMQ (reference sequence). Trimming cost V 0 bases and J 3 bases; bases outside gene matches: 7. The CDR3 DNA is TGTGCCAGCAGCTTAGGCGCTGCCGGGACAGGCTACGAGCAGTACTTC. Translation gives CASSLGAAGTGYEQYF.

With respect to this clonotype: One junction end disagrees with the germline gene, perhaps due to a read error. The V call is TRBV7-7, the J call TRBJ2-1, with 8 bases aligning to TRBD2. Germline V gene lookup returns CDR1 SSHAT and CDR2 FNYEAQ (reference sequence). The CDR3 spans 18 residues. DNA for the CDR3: TGTGCTAGCAGCTTATCGGCGGGAGGTCCGAGCTCCTACAATGAGCAGTTCTTC. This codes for CASSLSAGGPSSYNEQFF.

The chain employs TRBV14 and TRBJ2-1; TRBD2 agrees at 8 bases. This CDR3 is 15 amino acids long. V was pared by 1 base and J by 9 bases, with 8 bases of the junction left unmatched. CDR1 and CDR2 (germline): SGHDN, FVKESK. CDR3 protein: CASSQGGGPRGEQFF. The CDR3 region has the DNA TGTGCCAGCAGCCAAGGCGGGGGGCCGCGTGGTGAGCAGTTCTTC.

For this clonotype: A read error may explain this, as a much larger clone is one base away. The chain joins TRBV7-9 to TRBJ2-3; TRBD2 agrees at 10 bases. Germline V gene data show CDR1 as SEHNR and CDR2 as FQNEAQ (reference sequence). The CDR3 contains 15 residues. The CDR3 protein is CAGSPGTSGTDTQYF. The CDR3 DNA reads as TGTGCCGGCAGCCCCGGGACTAGCGGCACAGATACGCAGTATTTT. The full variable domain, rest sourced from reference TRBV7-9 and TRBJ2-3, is DTGVSQNPRHKITKRGQNVTFRCDPISEHNRLYWYRQTLGQGPEFLTYFQNEAQLEKSRLLSDRFSAERPKGSFSTLEIQRTEQGDSAMYLCAGSPGTSGTDTQYFGPGTRLTVL.

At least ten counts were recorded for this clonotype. CDR3 sequence: CASSLEYGTGDEQYF. CDR3 sequence (DNA): TGTGCCAGCAGCTTAGAGTACGGGACTGGGGACGAGCAGTACTTC. The chain is built from TRBV7-8 and TRBJ2-7; possibly TRBD2 for D (6 bases). V was trimmed by 1 base and J by 5 bases, leaving 15 bases between them. The CDR3 sequence is 15 residues long. Germline values: CDR1 SGHVS, CDR2 FQNEAQ.

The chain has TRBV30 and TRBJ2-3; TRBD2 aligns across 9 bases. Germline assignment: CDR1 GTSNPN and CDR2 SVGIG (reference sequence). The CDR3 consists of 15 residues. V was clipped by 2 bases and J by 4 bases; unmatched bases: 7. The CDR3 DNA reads TGTGCCTGGAGTAGGCGGGGGGGCCACGCAGATACGCAGTATTTT. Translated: CAWSRRGGHADTQYF.

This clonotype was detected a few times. CDR3: CASSLARLAGLPDEQFF. The CDR3 DNA reads as TGTGCCAGCAGTTTAGCCCGACTAGCGGGTCTACCCGATGAGCAGTTCTTC. The V and J genes are TRBV12-3 or TRBV12-4 and TRBJ2-1; 10 nucleotides line up with TRBD2. Germline trimming cut 0 bases from V and 8 bases from J; bases unmatched to any gene: 10. The CDR3 covers 17 residues.

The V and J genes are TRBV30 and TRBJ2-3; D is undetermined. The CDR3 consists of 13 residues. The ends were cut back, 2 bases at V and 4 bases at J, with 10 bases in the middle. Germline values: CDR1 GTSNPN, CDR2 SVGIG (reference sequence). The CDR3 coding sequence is TGTGCCTGGAGTCCCCCGGTGTCAGATACGCAGTATTTT. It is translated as CAWSPPVSDTQYF. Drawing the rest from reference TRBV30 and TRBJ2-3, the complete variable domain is SQTIHQWPATLVQPVGSPLSLECTVEGTSNPNLYWYRQAAGRGLQLLFYSVGIGQISSEVPQNLSASRPQDRQFILSSKKLLLSDSGFYLCAWSPPVSDTQYFGPGTRLTVL.

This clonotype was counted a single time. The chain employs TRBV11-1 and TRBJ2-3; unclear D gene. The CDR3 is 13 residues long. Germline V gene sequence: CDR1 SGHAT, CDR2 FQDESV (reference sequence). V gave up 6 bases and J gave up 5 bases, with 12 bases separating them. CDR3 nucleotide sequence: TGTGCCAGCAGTTCAAACCCCCAAGATACGCAGTATTTT. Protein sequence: CASSSNPQDTQYF.

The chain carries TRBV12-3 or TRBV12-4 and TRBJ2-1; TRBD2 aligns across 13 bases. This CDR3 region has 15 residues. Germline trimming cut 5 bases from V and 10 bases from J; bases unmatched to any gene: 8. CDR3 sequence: CASSLGLAGPGEQFF. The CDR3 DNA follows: TGTGCCAGCAGTCTGGGACTAGCGGGACCAGGCGAGCAGTTCTTC.

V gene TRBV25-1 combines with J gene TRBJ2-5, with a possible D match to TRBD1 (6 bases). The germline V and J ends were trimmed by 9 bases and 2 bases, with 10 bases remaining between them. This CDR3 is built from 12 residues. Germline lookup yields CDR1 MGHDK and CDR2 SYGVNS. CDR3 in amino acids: CASEGGQETQYF. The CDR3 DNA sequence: TGTGCCAGTGAAGGGGGTCAAGAGACCCAGTACTTC.

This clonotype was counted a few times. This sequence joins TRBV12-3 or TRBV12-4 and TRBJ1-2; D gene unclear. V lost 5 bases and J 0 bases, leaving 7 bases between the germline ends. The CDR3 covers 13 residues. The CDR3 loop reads CASSEVANYGYTF. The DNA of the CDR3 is TGTGCCAGCAGTGAGGTAGCTAACTATGGCTACACCTTC.

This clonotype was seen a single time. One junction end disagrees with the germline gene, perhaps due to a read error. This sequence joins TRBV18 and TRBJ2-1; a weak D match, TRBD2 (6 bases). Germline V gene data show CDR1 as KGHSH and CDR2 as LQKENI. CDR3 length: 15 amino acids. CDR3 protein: CASPPSGYSYNEQFF. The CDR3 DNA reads TGTGCCAGCCCACCGAGCGGGTACTCCTACAATGAGCAGTTCTTC.

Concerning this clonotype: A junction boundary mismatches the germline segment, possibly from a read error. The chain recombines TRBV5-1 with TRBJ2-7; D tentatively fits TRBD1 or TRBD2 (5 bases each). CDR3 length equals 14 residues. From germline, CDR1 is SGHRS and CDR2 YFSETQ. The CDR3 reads CASSLGTDSYEQYF. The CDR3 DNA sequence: TGTGCTAGCAGCCTTGGGACCGATTCCTACGAGCAGTACTTC.

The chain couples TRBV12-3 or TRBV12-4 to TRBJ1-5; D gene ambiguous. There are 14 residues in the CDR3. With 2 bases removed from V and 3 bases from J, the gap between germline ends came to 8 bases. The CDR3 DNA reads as TGTGCCAGCAGTTTATTCCGGGCCAATCAGCCCCAGCATTTT. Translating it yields CASSLFRANQPQHF.

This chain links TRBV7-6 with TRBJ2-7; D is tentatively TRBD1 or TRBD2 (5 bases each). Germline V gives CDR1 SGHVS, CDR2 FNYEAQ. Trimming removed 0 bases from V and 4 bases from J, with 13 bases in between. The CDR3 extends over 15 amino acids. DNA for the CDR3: TGTGCCAGCAGCTTAGCGCAGAGGGGCGGGTACGAGCAGTACTTC. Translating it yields CASSLAQRGGYEQYF.

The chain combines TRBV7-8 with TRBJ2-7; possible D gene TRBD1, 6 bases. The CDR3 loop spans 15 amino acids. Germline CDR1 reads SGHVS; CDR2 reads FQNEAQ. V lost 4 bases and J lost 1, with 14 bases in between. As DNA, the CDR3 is TGTGCCAGCAGCTCCTCGATAGGGGGTTCCTACGAGCAGTACTTC. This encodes CASSSSIGGSYEQYF.

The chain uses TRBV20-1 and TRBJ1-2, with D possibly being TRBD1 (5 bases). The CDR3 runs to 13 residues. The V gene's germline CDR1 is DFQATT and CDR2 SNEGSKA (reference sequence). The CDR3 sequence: CSSHGTANYGYTF. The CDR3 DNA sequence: TGCAGCTCTCACGGGACGGCAAACTATGGCTACACCTTC.

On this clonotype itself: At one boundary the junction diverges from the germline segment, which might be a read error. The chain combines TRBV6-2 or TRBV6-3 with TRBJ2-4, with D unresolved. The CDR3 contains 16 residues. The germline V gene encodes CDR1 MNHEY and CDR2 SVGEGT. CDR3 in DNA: TGTGCCTGCAGTTACTCGGGCTCGATAGCCAAAAACATTCAGTACTTC. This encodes CACSYSGSIAKNIQYF.

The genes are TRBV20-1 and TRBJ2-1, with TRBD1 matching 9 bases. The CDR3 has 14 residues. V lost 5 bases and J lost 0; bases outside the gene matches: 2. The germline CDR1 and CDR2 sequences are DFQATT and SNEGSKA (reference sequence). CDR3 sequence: CSASGQGSYNEQFF. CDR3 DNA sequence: TGCAGTGCTTCGGGACAGGGCTCCTACAATGAGCAGTTCTTC.

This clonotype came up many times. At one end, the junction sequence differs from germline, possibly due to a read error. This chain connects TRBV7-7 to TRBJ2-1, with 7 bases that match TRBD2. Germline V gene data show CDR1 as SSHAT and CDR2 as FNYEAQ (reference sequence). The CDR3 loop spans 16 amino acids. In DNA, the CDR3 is TGTGCTAGCAGCTTAGGGCTAGCGGCCTCCTACAATGAGCAGTTCTTC. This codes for CASSLGLAASYNEQFF.

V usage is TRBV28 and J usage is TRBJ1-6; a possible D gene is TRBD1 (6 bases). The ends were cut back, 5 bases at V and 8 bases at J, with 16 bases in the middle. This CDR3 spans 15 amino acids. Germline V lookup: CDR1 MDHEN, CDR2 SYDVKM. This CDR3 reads CASSPSGAPYSPLHF. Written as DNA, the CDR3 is TGTGCCAGCAGTCCTTCAGGGGCCCCATATTCACCCCTCCACTTT.

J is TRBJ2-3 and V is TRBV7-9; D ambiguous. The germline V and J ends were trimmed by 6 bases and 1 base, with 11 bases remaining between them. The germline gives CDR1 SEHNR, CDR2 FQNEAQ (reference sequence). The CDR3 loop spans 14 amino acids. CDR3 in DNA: TGTGCCAGCAGTTTACATTGGGGCACAGATACGCAGTATTTT. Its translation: CASSLHWGTDTQYF.